This section outlines one T cell receptor (beta chain) sequence together with its context. This clone was observed a single time. Its antigen specificity is not known. There are no base qualities to consult, and no much larger clone falls within one base. The CDR3 regions of human TCRbeta chains were analyzed by immunosequencing. As for how the authors treated the data: TCRs in the repertoires were compared against a reference library of SARS-CoV-2-specific TCRs that had been generated with the MIRA antigen-specificity platform. Breadth was defined as the fraction of unique TCRs that were SARS-CoV-2-associated. Depth was defined as the fraction of total T cells that were SARS-CoV-2-associated. Each spike-specific TCR was assigned to its reactive spike region and to a CD4 or CD8 class using the MIRA data. Log10-transformed breadth and depth values were compared by one-way ANOVA with Sidak's multiple comparisons tests. Entries here come from immuneACCESS through TCRdb and include only in-frame sequences with V and J called. Some clones fail to appear in such tables; in the studies checked, an unresolved V gene covers under half of the shortfall, and the cause of the remainder is unknown. The V and J calls and the clone size are those of that table, but D and trimming were determined from the DNA. The sample yields 150,000 or so clones; around 85% were counted once. 5.5% to 6% of the sample is taken by the ten largest.

Interpreted using the paper, the time point label stands for: baseline before first vaccination. This specimen's treatment or condition label, interpreted: meningococcal conjugate vaccine given as trial control. Vaccinee samples came from UK trials COV001 and COV002, including a single-blind randomized controlled phase 2/3 trial of AZD1222 (ChAdOx1 nCoV-19) in healthy adults. For TCRbeta chain sequencing, PBMC samples were collected from trial participants at day 0 and at day 28 after the second dose. The data originate from a study of T cell responses to AZD1222 COVID-19 vaccine (dated by TCRdb to the early 2020s). Concerning the study at large: A total of 233 trial participants underwent TCR sequencing, of whom some 210 received two doses of AZD1222 and some 25 received two doses of the MenACWY control vaccine. Trial participants were enrolled into age subgroups of 18-55, 56-69 and 70-plus years, which contained about 160, 30 and 59 TCR-sequenced participants, respectively. Study-wide findings and limitations: In the small 56-69-year group, the increase in depth fell short of significance, most likely because of low power. After two AZD1222 doses, both the breadth and the depth of spike-specific TCRs were significantly higher than at day 0 and than in MenACWY recipients. Participants were mostly white British and included more females than males, and it was suggested by the authors that clonal diversity may have been underestimated. Nearly half of unique spike-specific TCRs reportedly recognized epitopes outside regions mutated in the B.1.351 and B.1.1.7 variants. CD4 TCRs associated with the vaccine covered the entire spike protein, and the dominant responses were in regions 160-218 and 743-854. Because no day 14 peak-response samples were available, repertoires were characterized only after the peak T cell response. Conclusions about previously exposed vaccinees are limited because only five to seven AZD1222 recipients were SARS-CoV-2 seropositive at baseline.

Relative to germline, V is 3 bases shorter and J is 0 bases shorter, with 10 bases between their ends. Taken from cysteine to phenylalanine, the CDR3 has 15 residues. CDR3 DNA is the only sequence kept; it has 45 bases, read in frame from the first base. CDR1 and CDR2 are drawn from the germline V gene (reference sequence): SGHNT, YYREEE. The sequence came from an adult in good health. The V and J segments used are TRBV5-4 and TRBJ1-3; the D gene is not confidently resolved. Specimen: peripheral blood, collected on day 0 of MenACWY control vaccination. The CDR3 region reads CASSSPDGSGNTIYF. The nucleotide sequence reads TGTGCCAGCAGCTCCCCGGACGGCTCTGGAAACACCATATATTTT.